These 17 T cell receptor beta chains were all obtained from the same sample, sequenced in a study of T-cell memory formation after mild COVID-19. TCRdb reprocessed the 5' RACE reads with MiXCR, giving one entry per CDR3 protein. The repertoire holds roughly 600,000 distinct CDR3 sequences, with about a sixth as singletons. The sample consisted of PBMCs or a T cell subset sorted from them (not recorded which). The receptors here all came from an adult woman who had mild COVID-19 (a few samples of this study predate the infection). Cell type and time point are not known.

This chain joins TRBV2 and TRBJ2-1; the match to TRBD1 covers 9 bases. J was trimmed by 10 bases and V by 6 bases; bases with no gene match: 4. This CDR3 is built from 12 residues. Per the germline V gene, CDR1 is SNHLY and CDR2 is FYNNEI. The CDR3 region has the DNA TGTGCCAGCAGGGGGGACAGGGAAGAGCAGTTCTTC. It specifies CASRGDREEQFF.

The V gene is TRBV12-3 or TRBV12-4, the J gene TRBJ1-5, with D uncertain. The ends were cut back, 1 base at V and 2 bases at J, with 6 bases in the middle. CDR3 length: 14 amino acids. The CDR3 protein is CASSLVAGNQPQHF. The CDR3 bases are TGTGCCAGCAGTTTAGTGGCGGGCAATCAGCCCCAGCATTTT.

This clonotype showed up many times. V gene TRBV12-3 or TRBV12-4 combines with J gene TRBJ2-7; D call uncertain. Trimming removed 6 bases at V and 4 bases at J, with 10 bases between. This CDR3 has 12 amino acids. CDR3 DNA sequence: TGTGCCAGCAGCTTAAGACCATACGAGCAGTACTTC. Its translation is CASSLRPYEQYF.

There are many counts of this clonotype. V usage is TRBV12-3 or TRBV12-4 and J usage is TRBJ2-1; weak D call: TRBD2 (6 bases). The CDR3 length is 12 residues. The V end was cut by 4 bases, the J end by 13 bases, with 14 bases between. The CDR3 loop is CASSYAGTVQFF. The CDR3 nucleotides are TGTGCCAGCAGTTATGCGGGGACTGTACAGTTCTTC.

CDR3 sequence (DNA): TGTGCCAGCAGCATTACAGGGGACTCCTACAATGAGCAGTTCTTC. Protein product: CASSITGDSYNEQFF. The chain has TRBV7-3 and TRBJ2-1, with 7 bases that match TRBD1. Germline V gene sequence: CDR1 SGHTA, CDR2 FQGTGA. The CDR3 is 15 amino acids. J was trimmed by 0 bases and V by 5 bases; bases with no gene match: 4.

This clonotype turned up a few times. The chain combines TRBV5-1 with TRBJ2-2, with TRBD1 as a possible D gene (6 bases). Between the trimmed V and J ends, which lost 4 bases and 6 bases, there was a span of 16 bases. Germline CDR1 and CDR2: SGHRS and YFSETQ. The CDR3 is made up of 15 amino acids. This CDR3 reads CASSTRTGMAGELFF. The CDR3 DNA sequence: TGCGCCAGCAGCACACGCACAGGGATGGCCGGGGAGCTGTTTTTT.

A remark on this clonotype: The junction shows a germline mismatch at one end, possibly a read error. CDR3 residues: CAWSVDPGSPGRF. In DNA form, the CDR3 reads TGTGCCTGGAGTGTTGATCCGGGATCCCCGGGTCGATTC. The rearrangement joins TRBV30 to TRBJ2-7, with D perhaps TRBD2 (5 bases). This CDR3 comprises 13 residues. Germline V gene data show CDR1 as GTSNPN and CDR2 as SVGIG (reference sequence).

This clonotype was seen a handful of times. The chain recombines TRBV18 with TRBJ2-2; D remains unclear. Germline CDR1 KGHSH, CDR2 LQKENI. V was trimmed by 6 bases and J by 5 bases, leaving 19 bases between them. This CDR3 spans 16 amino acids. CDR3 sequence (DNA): TGTGCCAGCTCGTCAAAGACCCGCACTGATACCGGGGAGCTGTTTTTT. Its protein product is CASSSKTRTDTGELFF.

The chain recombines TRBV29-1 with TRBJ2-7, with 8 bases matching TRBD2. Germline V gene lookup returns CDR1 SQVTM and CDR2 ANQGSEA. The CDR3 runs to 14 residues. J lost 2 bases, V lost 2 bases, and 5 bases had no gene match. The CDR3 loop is CSVEWTSPPYEQYF. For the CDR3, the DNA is TGCAGCGTTGAATGGACTAGCCCCCCCTACGAGCAGTACTTC.

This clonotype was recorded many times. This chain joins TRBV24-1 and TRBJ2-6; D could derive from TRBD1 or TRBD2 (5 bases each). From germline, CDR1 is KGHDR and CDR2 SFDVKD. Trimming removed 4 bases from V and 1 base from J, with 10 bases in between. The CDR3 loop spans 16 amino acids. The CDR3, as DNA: TGTGCCACCAGTGACCGTGGGGGATCTGGGGCCAACGTCCTGACTTTC. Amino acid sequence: CATSDRGGSGANVLTF.

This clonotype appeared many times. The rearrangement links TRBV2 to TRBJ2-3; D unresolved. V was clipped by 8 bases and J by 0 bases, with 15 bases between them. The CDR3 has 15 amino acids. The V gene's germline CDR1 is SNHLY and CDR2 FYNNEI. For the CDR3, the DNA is TGTGCCAGCCTTAAAAGGGATCCTAGCACAGATACGCAGTATTTT. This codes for CASLKRDPSTDTQYF. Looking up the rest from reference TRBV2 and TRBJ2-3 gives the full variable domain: EPEVTQTPSHQVTQMGQEVILRCVPISNHLYFYWYRQILGQKVEFLVSFYNNEISEKSEIFDDQFSVERPDGSNFTLKIRSTKLEDSAMYFCASLKRDPSTDTQYFGPGTRLTVL.

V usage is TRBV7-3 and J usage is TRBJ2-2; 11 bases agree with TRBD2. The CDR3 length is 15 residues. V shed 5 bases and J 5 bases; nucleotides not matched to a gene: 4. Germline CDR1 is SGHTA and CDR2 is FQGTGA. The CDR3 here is CASSAGLAVTGELFF. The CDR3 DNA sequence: TGTGCCAGCAGCGCGGGACTAGCGGTAACCGGGGAGCTGTTTTTT.

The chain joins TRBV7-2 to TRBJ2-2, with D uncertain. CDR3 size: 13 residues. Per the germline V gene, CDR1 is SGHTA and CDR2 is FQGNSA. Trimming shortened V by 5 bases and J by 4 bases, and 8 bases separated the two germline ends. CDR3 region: CASSPPRTGELFF. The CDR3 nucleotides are TGTGCCAGCAGCCCCCCCCGCACCGGGGAGCTGTTTTTT. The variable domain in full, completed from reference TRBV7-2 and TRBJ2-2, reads GAGVSQSPSNKVTEKGKDVELRCDPISGHTALYWYRQSLGQGLEFLIYFQGNSAPDKSGLPSDRFSAERTGGSVSTLTIQRTQQEDSAVYLCASSPPRTGELFFGEGSRLTVL.

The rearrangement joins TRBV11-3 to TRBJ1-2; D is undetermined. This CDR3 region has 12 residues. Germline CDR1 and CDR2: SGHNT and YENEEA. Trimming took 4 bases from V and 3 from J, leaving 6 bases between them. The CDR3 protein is CASSSTHYGYTF. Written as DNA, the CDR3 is TGTGCCAGCAGCTCCACCCACTATGGCTACACCTTC.

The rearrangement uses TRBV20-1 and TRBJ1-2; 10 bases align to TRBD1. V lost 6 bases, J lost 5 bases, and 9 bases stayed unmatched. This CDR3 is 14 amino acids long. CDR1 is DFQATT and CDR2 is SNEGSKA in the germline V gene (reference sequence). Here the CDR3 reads CSAQTGGAGYGYTF. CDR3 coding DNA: TGCAGTGCCCAGACAGGGGGCGCAGGGTATGGCTACACCTTC.

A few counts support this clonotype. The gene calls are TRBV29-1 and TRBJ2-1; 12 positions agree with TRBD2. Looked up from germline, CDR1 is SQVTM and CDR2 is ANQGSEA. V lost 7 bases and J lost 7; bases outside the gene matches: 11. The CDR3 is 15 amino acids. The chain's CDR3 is CSANSLAGGPNEQFF. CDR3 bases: TGCAGCGCCAATTCTCTAGCGGGAGGGCCGAATGAGCAGTTCTTC.

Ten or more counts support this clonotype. This CDR3 reads CASSPTGPDTQYF. Here the CDR3 DNA reads TGTGCCAGCTCACCCACGGGACCAGATACGCAGTATTTT. This chain joins TRBV18 and TRBJ2-3, with D perhaps TRBD1 or TRBD2 (5 bases each). Germline CDR1 KGHSH, CDR2 LQKENI. The V end lost 3 bases, the J end lost 4 bases, and 8 bases lay between the germline ends. The CDR3 totals 13 residues.